This entry lists 21 T cell receptor beta chains sequenced from one sample in a study of shared clonotypes between healthy human individuals. The method was immunoSEQ multiplex PCR; TCRdb's version includes in-frame clones alone and lacks a portion of them. The sample includes around 1.1 million clones, approximately 80% seen only once; the top ten take roughly 0.55%. Sequencing was done on a sample of memory CD4+ T cells from PBMCs. Subset of the sample: CD45RA-negative fraction. The receptors were gathered from a man between 18 and 35 years old in good health. Some clones in this sample may be carry-over from other donors' samples.

V is TRBV6-1 and J is TRBJ2-1; 7 bases align to TRBD1. The V gene end was trimmed by 10 bases and the J gene end by 2 bases; junction bases not matched to a gene: 8. The CDR3 loop spans 14 amino acids. Germline loops: CDR1 MNHNS, CDR2 SASEGT. The CDR3 reads CATTQGTTYNEQFF. The CDR3 nucleotides read TGTGCCACCACACAGGGGACCACCTACAATGAGCAGTTCTTC.

The chain links TRBV27 to TRBJ2-5; 9 bases agree with TRBD2. Germline loops: CDR1 MNHEY, CDR2 SMNVEV (reference sequence). There are 18 residues in the CDR3. V was clipped by 2 bases and J by 2 bases; unmatched bases: 12. In nucleotides, the CDR3 is TGTGCCAGCAGTTTAGGGGTAGCGGGAGAAAGTCGTCAAGAGACCCAGTACTTC. Translating it yields CASSLGVAGESRQETQYF.

This clone was seen only once. This chain uses TRBV7-2 with TRBJ2-7; 12 positions agree with TRBD2. CDR1 SGHTA and CDR2 FQGNSA come from the germline V gene. This CDR3 has 21 residues. V shed 0 bases, J shed 4 bases, and the junction held 19 bases outside the gene matches. The CDR3 loop is CASSLAPLTSGRFVPEYEQYF. The CDR3 DNA sequence: TGTGCCAGCAGCTTAGCGCCCCTAACTAGCGGGAGGTTTGTCCCGGAGTACGAGCAGTACTTC. Supplemented by reference TRBV7-2 and TRBJ2-7, the full variable domain reads GAGVSQSPSNKVTEKGKDVELRCDPISGHTALYWYRQSLGQGLEFLIYFQGNSAPDKSGLPSDRFSAERTGGSVSTLTIQRTQQEDSAVYLCASSLAPLTSGRFVPEYEQYFGPGTRLTVT.

This clone occurred a few times. The chain couples TRBV28 to TRBJ1-1, with a possible D match to TRBD1 (5 bases). Germline V gene lookup returns CDR1 MDHEN and CDR2 SYDVKM. The length of the CDR3 is 13 residues. V was clipped by 4 bases and J by 7 bases, with 13 bases between them. CDR3 nucleotide sequence: TGTGCCAGCAGTTCCCCGGGGCGAGGTGAAGCTTTCTTT. Protein product: CASSSPGRGEAFF. Complete variable domain (other parts from reference TRBV28 and TRBJ1-1): DVKVTQSSRYLVKRTGEKVFLECVQDMDHENMFWYRQDPGLGLRLIYFSYDVKMKEKGDIPEGYSVSREKKERFSLILESASTNQTSMYLCASSSPGRGEAFFGQGTRLTVV.

V and J are TRBV7-2 and TRBJ1-2; D remains ambiguous. Germline V gives CDR1 SGHTA, CDR2 FQGNSA. This CDR3 has 16 amino acids. Trimming shortened V by 1 base and J by 0 bases, and 12 bases separated the two germline ends. The CDR3 sequence is CASSLDPARANYGYTF. The CDR3 nucleotides are TGTGCCAGCAGCTTAGACCCGGCTCGGGCTAACTATGGCTACACCTTC.

The rearrangement joins TRBV6-5 to TRBJ2-7; D is possibly TRBD1 (7 bases). The V gene lost 0 bases and the J gene lost 3 bases, with 9 bases spanning the gap. The CDR3 is 14 amino acids. Germline V gene lookup returns CDR1 MNHEY and CDR2 SVGAGI. CDR3 sequence (DNA): TGTGCCAGCAGTTACTCTCAGGGGGGCTACGAGCAGTACTTC. Translation gives CASSYSQGGYEQYF.

J is TRBJ2-1 and V is TRBV9; 8 positions match TRBD2. The V gene end was trimmed by 0 bases and the J gene end by 3 bases; junction bases not matched to a gene: 2. The CDR3 has 15 amino acids. Looked up from germline, CDR1 is SGDLS and CDR2 is YYNGEE. The CDR3 DNA follows: TGTGCCAGCAGCGTAGCGGGGGGGTTCTACAATGAGCAGTTCTTC. Translation: CASSVAGGFYNEQFF.

V gene TRBV2 combines with J gene TRBJ2-2, with D unclear. The V gene's germline CDR1 is SNHLY and CDR2 FYNNEI. V was shortened by 8 bases and J by 2 bases, with 6 bases between the two germline ends. The CDR3 is 12 residues long. This CDR3 is CASGANTGELFF. CDR3 in DNA: TGTGCCAGCGGAGCTAACACCGGGGAGCTGTTTTTT.

The V and J genes are TRBV7-9 and TRBJ2-5; TRBD1 matches 9 bases. Unmatched junction bases numbered 15, after V lost 4 bases and J lost 9 bases. The CDR3 has 16 amino acids. Germline CDR1 and CDR2: SEHNR and FQNEAQ (reference sequence). CDR3 region: CASSSGPGQGPGAQYF. The CDR3 DNA is TGTGCCAGCAGCTCCGGACCGGGACAGGGCCCCGGAGCCCAGTACTTC.

Comments on this clone: One end of the junction does not line up with germline, which may come from a read error. The chain has TRBV6-4 and TRBJ1-1; TRBD1 aligns across 8 bases. CDR1 is MRHNA, CDR2 SNTAGT, per germline. The CDR3 runs to 13 residues. The CDR3 nucleotides read TGTGCCAGCAGTGCCCCGGACAGGGCTGATGCTTTCTTT. As protein: CASSAPDRADAFF.

This sequence joins TRBV2 and TRBJ1-3; 9 nucleotides match TRBD1. Trimming took 6 bases from V and 2 from J; bases not matched to a gene: 2. The germline V gene has CDR1 SNHLY and CDR2 FYNNEI. This CDR3 region has 14 residues. The CDR3 nucleotides read TGTGCCAGCAGAGACAGGGGGACTGGAAACACCATATATTTT. This gives the protein CASRDRGTGNTIYF.

About this clone: One base away lies a much larger clone, so this may be a sequencing read error. V gene TRBV7-7 combines with J gene TRBJ2-7; D gene uncertain. Trimming removed 6 bases at V and 2 bases at J, with 17 bases between. The CDR3 runs to 15 residues. Germline CDR1 reads SSHAT; CDR2 reads FNYEAQ (reference sequence). CDR3 sequence reads: CASSFLRYSPYEQYF. CDR3 coding DNA: TGTGCCAGCAGTTTCCTCCGCTACTCACCCTACGAGCAGTACTTC. Looking up the rest from reference TRBV7-7 and TRBJ2-7 gives the full variable domain: GAGVSQSPRYKVTKRGQDVTLRCDPISSHATLYWYQQALGQGPEFLTYFNYEAQPDKSGLPSDRFSAERPEGSISTLTIQRTEQRDSAMYRCASSFLRYSPYEQYFGPGTRLTVT.

This rearrangement joins TRBV28 to TRBJ1-2; D is possibly TRBD1 (5 bases). This CDR3 has 11 residues. V lost 6 bases, J lost 6 bases, and 8 bases lay in between. Germline loops: CDR1 MDHEN, CDR2 SYDVKM. In nucleotides, the CDR3 is TGTGCCAGCAGAGGGGCAAATGGCTACACCTTC. It codes for CASRGANGYTF.

The rearrangement uses TRBV5-1 and TRBJ2-2; the D is unclear. The CDR3 contains 14 residues. V shed 0 bases and J shed 2 bases, with 5 bases lying between them. CDR1 is SGHRS, CDR2 YFSETQ, per germline. The CDR3 nucleotides read TGCGCCAGCAGCTTGGACCAAAACACCGGGGAGCTGTTTTTT. Translated: CASSLDQNTGELFF.

The CDR3 here is CASYPGSGAVETQYF. CDR3 bases: TGTGCCAGCTATCCCGGAAGCGGGGCGGTTGAGACCCAGTACTTC. The chain joins TRBV28 to TRBJ2-7; 7 bases line up with TRBD2. The J call may be in error: the DNA end matches TRBJ2-5 better. CDR3 length equals 15 residues. From germline, CDR1 is MDHEN and CDR2 SYDVKM.

A single count supports this clone. The chain uses TRBV11-2 and TRBJ2-5; possible D gene TRBD1, 5 bases. The CDR3 is made up of 15 amino acids. CDR1 and CDR2 (germline): SGHAT, FQNNGV. V was trimmed by 1 base and J by 4 bases, leaving 13 bases between them. CDR3 loop: CASSLGSGLTETQYF. The CDR3 DNA is TGTGCCAGCAGCTTAGGGTCAGGGCTCACAGAGACCCAGTACTTC.

Worth noting for this clone: The sample carries other DNA sequences with the same CDR3. The chain recombines TRBV18 with TRBJ2-4; D not certain. The germline gives CDR1 KGHSH, CDR2 LQKENI. The V gene lost 3 bases and the J gene lost 0 bases, with 12 bases spanning the gap. The CDR3 covers 16 residues. The CDR3 sequence: CASSPPSGLAKNIQYF. CDR3 bases: TGTGCCAGCTCACCCCCTTCCGGGCTAGCCAAAAACATTCAGTACTTC.

The rearrangement uses TRBV18 and TRBJ1-3; TRBD1 might be the D (5 bases). Per germline, CDR1 KGHSH and CDR2 LQKENI. V dropped 0 bases and J dropped 4 bases, with 16 bases sitting between them. CDR3 size: 17 residues. CDR3 sequence: CASSPPSGASHGNTIYF. Written as DNA, the CDR3 is TGTGCCAGCTCACCACCCAGCGGGGCCTCCCACGGAAACACCATATATTTT.

With respect to this clone: This same CDR3 is encoded by further DNA sequences in the sample. V gene TRBV7-2 combines with J gene TRBJ2-7; no clear D. Per germline, CDR1 SGHTA and CDR2 FQGNSA. Trimming stripped 1 base from V and 3 bases from J, with 7 bases between. The CDR3 has 13 residues. CDR3 amino acids: CASSLGAGYEQYF. The DNA for the CDR3 is TGTGCCAGCAGCTTAGGTGCAGGCTACGAGCAGTACTTC.

J is TRBJ2-5 and V is TRBV7-3; D remains ambiguous. The CDR3 totals 14 residues. Trimming shortened V by 1 base and J by 1 base, and 7 bases separated the two germline ends. The germline CDR1 and CDR2 sequences are SGHTA and FQGTGA. CDR3 nucleotides: TGTGCCAGCAGCTTAATCGGGCCCCAAGAGACCCAGTACTTC. Translated, it gives CASSLIGPQETQYF.

The chain uses TRBV15 and TRBJ2-5; D uncertain. The CDR3 sequence is 14 residues long. The germline gives CDR1 LNHNV, CDR2 YYDKDF (reference sequence). V was cut by 1 base and J by 5 bases, with 11 bases left in between. CDR3: CATSRVPEKETQYF. The CDR3 nucleotides are TGTGCCACCAGCAGAGTTCCCGAAAAGGAGACCCAGTACTTC.